This entry lists 24 T cell receptor beta chains sequenced from one sample in a study of T cells in Graves' hyperthyroidism and ophthalmopathy. RNA transcripts were the template for amplifying TCR beta CDR3 regions. A set of HTBI primers served as the primers for a first-round RT-PCR of the TCR CDR3. From the multiplex PCR reads, TCRdb called clonotypes with MiXCR, one entry per CDR3 protein. The sample includes about 840,000 distinct CDR3 sequences, 38% seen only once; the top ten take approximately 8.7%. The sample was blood. The receptors were gathered from a man between 18 and 29 years old with Graves' hyperthyroidism.

The chain combines TRBV2 with TRBJ2-2; D is perhaps TRBD2 (5 bases). The CDR3 consists of 15 residues. V lost 6 bases, J lost 3 bases, and 14 bases lay in between. Germline V CDR1 and CDR2: SNHLY, FYNNEI. The CDR3 spells CASSLGGRHTGELFF. CDR3 bases: TGTGCCAGCAGCTTGGGCGGGCGTCACACCGGGGAGCTGTTTTTT. The complete variable domain, with remaining parts taken from reference TRBV2 and TRBJ2-2, reads EPEVTQTPSHQVTQMGQEVILRCVPISNHLYFYWYRQILGQKVEFLVSFYNNEISEKSEIFDDQFSVERPDGSNFTLKIRSTKLEDSAMYFCASSLGGRHTGELFFGEGSRLTVL.

This clonotype was seen only a few times. The chain carries TRBV7-3 and TRBJ2-6; 8 nucleotides line up with TRBD1. Germline CDR1 is SGHTA and CDR2 is FQGTGA. The CDR3 has 18 residues. V shed 6 bases, J shed 0 bases, and the junction held 10 bases outside the gene matches. CDR3 in DNA: TGTGCCAGCAGACCAGGGGGGACAGGCTTCTCTGGGGCCAACGTCCTGACTTTC. It encodes CASRPGGTGFSGANVLTF. Supplemented by reference TRBV7-3 and TRBJ2-6, the full variable domain reads GAGVSQTPSNKVTEKGKYVELRCDPISGHTALYWYRQSLGQGPEFLIYFQGTGAADDSGLPNDRFFAVRPEGSVSTLKIQRTERGDSAVYLCASRPGGTGFSGANVLTFGAGSRLTVL.

This clonotype was detected only a few times. V is TRBV19 and J is TRBJ2-7, with D perhaps given as TRBD1 or TRBD2 (5 bases each). CDR3 length: 15 amino acids. The V gene's germline CDR1 is LNHDA and CDR2 SQIVND (reference sequence). V lost 4 bases and J 3 bases, leaving 16 bases between the germline ends. The CDR3: CASSTSDSDYYEQYF. CDR3 DNA: TGTGCCAGTAGTACCTCTGACAGTGACTACTACGAGCAGTACTTC.

The chain employs TRBV6-5 and TRBJ1-1; D gene unclear. The V gene lost 7 bases and the J gene lost 0 bases, with 12 bases spanning the gap. The CDR3 runs to 14 residues. Per germline, CDR1 MNHEY and CDR2 SVGAGI. The CDR3 here is CASTPQSLNTEAFF. DNA for the CDR3: TGTGCCAGCACTCCTCAGTCCCTGAACACTGAAGCTTTCTTT.

This clonotype was picked up many times. The chain links TRBV29-1 to TRBJ1-2; D remains unclear. V was pared by 4 bases and J by 8 bases, with 8 bases between. The germline V gene encodes CDR1 SQVTM and CDR2 ANQGSEA. This CDR3 spans 10 amino acids. The CDR3 here is CSVGYQGYTF. CDR3 sequence (DNA): TGCAGCGTTGGGTATCAGGGCTACACCTTC.

This clonotype was seen just once. This chain uses TRBV2 with TRBJ2-3, with a weak D call TRBD1 (6 bases). Trimming took 6 bases from V and 0 from J, leaving 13 bases between them. CDR1 is SNHLY, CDR2 FYNNEI, per germline. The CDR3 runs 15 residues. This CDR3 reads CASSRTGSSTDTQYF. In DNA, the CDR3 is TGTGCCAGCAGCCGAACAGGGTCTAGCACAGATACGCAGTATTTT.

In this sample, this clonotype turned up many times. The V and J genes are TRBV7-9 and TRBJ2-5; D unresolved. There are 13 residues in the CDR3. Germline-derived CDR1 and CDR2 are SEHNR and FQNEAQ (reference sequence). V was cut by 4 bases and J by 5 bases, with 11 bases left in between. The CDR3 loop reads CASSYDPGETQYF. CDR3 DNA: TGTGCCAGCAGCTACGACCCTGGCGAGACCCAGTACTTC.

This clonotype has a count of ten or more. V gene TRBV29-1 combines with J gene TRBJ1-1; unclear D gene. Between the trimmed V and J ends, which lost 2 bases and 1 base, there was a span of 8 bases. The CDR3 has 13 amino acids. The germline V gene encodes CDR1 SQVTM and CDR2 ANQGSEA. The CDR3 DNA follows: TGCAGCGTTGAACGGCAAAGGAACACTGAAGCTTTCTTT. Encoded protein: CSVERQRNTEAFF.

The table lists this clonotype with a few counts. The V gene is TRBV7-9, the J gene TRBJ1-1; D is undetermined. V lost 1 base and J 1 base, leaving 10 bases between the germline ends. Germline V gene sequence: CDR1 SEHNR, CDR2 FQNEAQ (reference sequence). The CDR3 extends over 15 amino acids. In nucleotides, the CDR3 is TGTGCCAGCAGCTTAGTAAGGGTTGGGAACACTGAAGCTTTCTTT. It encodes CASSLVRVGNTEAFF.

In this sample, this clonotype turned up a few times. The chain combines TRBV19 with TRBJ1-1, with no clear D. This CDR3 contains 14 residues. Germline values: CDR1 LNHDA, CDR2 SQIVND (reference sequence). Trimming pared 0 bases from V and 5 bases from J, leaving 10 bases between. CDR3 sequence reads: CASSIDHGETEAFF. Written as DNA, the CDR3 is TGTGCCAGTAGTATAGATCATGGGGAAACTGAAGCTTTCTTT. Full variable domain (outside the CDR3, taken from reference TRBV19 and TRBJ1-1): DGGITQSPKYLFRKEGQNVTLSCEQNLNHDAMYWYRQDPGQGLRLIYYSQIVNDFQKGDIAEGYSVSREKKESFPLTVTSAQKNPTAFYLCASSIDHGETEAFFGQGTRLTVV.

This clonotype was found a few times. V usage is TRBV5-8 and J usage is TRBJ1-4; D is unclear. V was trimmed by 0 bases and J by 7 bases, leaving 13 bases between them. This CDR3 is 15 amino acids long. Germline CDR1 SGHTS, CDR2 YDEGEE. CDR3 sequence: CASSLASTSPEKLFF. CDR3 in DNA: TGTGCCAGCAGCTTGGCCTCGACGTCCCCTGAAAAACTGTTTTTT.

This clonotype has a single count. This may arise from a read error, as a much more abundant clone is one base away. The genes are TRBV29-1 and TRBJ1-2; the D is unclear. The CDR3 sequence is 14 residues long. V lost 0 bases and J 4 bases, leaving 12 bases between the germline ends. The germline V gene has CDR1 SQVTM and CDR2 ANQGSEA. The CDR3 protein is CSVEDMRQSYGYTF. The CDR3 region has the DNA TGCAGCGTTGAAGATATGCGGCAAAGCTATGGCTACACCTTC.

The chain has TRBV19 and TRBJ1-1; 10 bases match TRBD1. This CDR3 region has 12 residues. Looked up from germline, CDR1 is LNHDA and CDR2 is SQIVND (reference sequence). J lost 11 bases, V lost 3 bases, and 3 bases had no gene match. This CDR3 reads CASSIGTGAAFF. CDR3 sequence (DNA): TGTGCCAGTAGTATCGGGACAGGGGCTGCTTTCTTT.

The sample holds many counts of this clonotype. The chain recombines TRBV29-1 with TRBJ2-7; 7 bases are shared with TRBD1. CDR1 SQVTM and CDR2 ANQGSEA come from the germline V gene. J was trimmed by 0 bases and V by 7 bases; bases with no gene match: 9. The CDR3 has 14 residues. The CDR3 sequence is CSAQTGQGSYEQYF. CDR3 sequence (DNA): TGCAGCGCCCAGACAGGGCAAGGCTCCTACGAGCAGTACTTC.

As for this clonotype: This may stem from a read error, because a much larger clone lies one nucleotide away. CDR3 region: CSAMGPGHNSPLHF. CDR3 DNA: TGCAGTGCTATGGGCCCGGGGCATAATTCACCCCTCCACTTT. The V gene is TRBV20-1, the J gene TRBJ1-6, with a possible D match to TRBD1 (5 bases). The CDR3 has 14 residues. Germline CDR1 DFQATT, CDR2 SNEGSKA (reference sequence). V was cut by 4 bases and J by 5 bases, with 12 bases left in between.

V usage is TRBV20-1 and J usage is TRBJ1-1, with D perhaps TRBD1 (6 bases). This CDR3 is built from 11 residues. Germline V gene lookup returns CDR1 DFQATT and CDR2 SNEGSKA (reference sequence). V lost 7 bases, J lost 5 bases, and 11 bases lay in between. This CDR3 is CSGGRGTEAFF. CDR3 nucleotides: TGCAGTGGGGGGCGGGGTACTGAAGCTTTCTTT.

The chain joins TRBV7-2 to TRBJ1-5; D gene uncertain. The CDR3 runs 16 residues. Per germline, CDR1 SGHTA and CDR2 FQGNSA. Deletions cut 11 bases from V and 0 bases from J, with 20 bases between. CDR3 bases: TGTGCCGGAGTCCCTCCGGGAAGCGATAGCAATCAGCCCCAGCATTTT. Translated: CAGVPPGSDSNQPQHF.

This clonotype has ten or more counts. This sequence joins TRBV15 and TRBJ1-2; TRBD1 is a possible D gene (6 bases). Germline V gene lookup returns CDR1 LNHNV and CDR2 YYDKDF (reference sequence). The CDR3 is 12 residues long. Trimming removed 2 bases from V and 6 bases from J, with 7 bases in between. CDR3 region: CATSRYRDGYTF. In DNA form, the CDR3 reads TGTGCCACCAGCAGATACAGGGATGGCTACACCTTC.

This clonotype was detected only a few times. Compared with germline, one end of the junction differs, possibly owing to a read error. This chain connects TRBV10-3 to TRBJ2-5; 12 nucleotides agree with TRBD1. The CDR3 sequence is 18 residues long. Germline V gives CDR1 ENHRY, CDR2 SYGVKD. The CDR3 region has the DNA TGTGCCAGCAGTTACCTCGTCCGGGACAGGGGGCGGCAAGAGACCCAGTACTTC. Translated, it gives CASSYLVRDRGRQETQYF.

For this clonotype: Possible read error: a much larger clone is one base away. The chain recombines TRBV10-3 with TRBJ2-5; TRBD1 aligns across 8 bases. The germline gives CDR1 ENHRY, CDR2 SYGVKD. The CDR3 sequence is 15 residues long. V lost 3 bases, J lost 2 bases, and 5 bases stayed unmatched. The CDR3 spells CAISEEGTGQETQYF. Here the CDR3 DNA reads TGTGCCATCAGTGAAGAGGGGACAGGACAAGAGACCCAGTACTTC.

This clonotype was detected only once. V usage is TRBV20-1 and J usage is TRBJ2-5; TRBD2 is a possible D gene (6 bases). Trimming removed 0 bases at V and 6 bases at J, with 14 bases between. Per germline, CDR1 DFQATT and CDR2 SNEGSKA (reference sequence). The CDR3 runs to 14 residues. The DNA of the CDR3 is TGCAGTGCTAGAGATCAAGGACTAAAAAAGACCCAGTACTTC. Protein sequence: CSARDQGLKKTQYF.

V usage is TRBV7-2 and J usage is TRBJ2-7; a possible D gene is TRBD1 (6 bases). Trimming shortened V by 5 bases and J by 3 bases, and 23 bases separated the two germline ends. This CDR3 spans 17 amino acids. Per germline, CDR1 SGHTA and CDR2 FQGNSA. For the CDR3, the DNA is TGTGCCAGCAGCCAAGACGCAATGGTACAGGGTGGCTACGAGCAGTACTTC. It translates to CASSQDAMVQGGYEQYF.

This clonotype was recorded at least ten times. CDR3 sequence (DNA): TGCGCCAGCAGCGGGACTAGCGGGACCGGGGAGCTGTTTTTT. Translation: CASSGTSGTGELFF. V usage is TRBV5-1 and J usage is TRBJ2-2, with 12 bases that match TRBD2. Germline lookup yields CDR1 SGHRS and CDR2 YFSETQ. This CDR3 contains 14 residues. V shed 4 bases, J shed 5 bases, and the junction held 0 bases outside the gene matches. The entire variable domain, with the rest obtained from reference TRBV5-1 and TRBJ2-2, is as follows: KAGVTQTPRYLIKTRGQQVTLSCSPISGHRSVSWYQQTPGQGLQFLFEYFSETQRNKGNFPGRFSGRQFSNSRSEMNVSTLELGDSALYLCASSGTSGTGELFFGEGSRLTVL.

This clonotype has a count of ten or more. This chain joins TRBV2 and TRBJ2-5; TRBD2 might be the D (6 bases). Germline V lookup: CDR1 SNHLY, CDR2 FYNNEI. Trimming took 10 bases from V and 4 from J, leaving 16 bases between them. The length of the CDR3 is 13 residues. CDR3 sequence (DNA): TGTGCCACCCCTGGCGGAGGGTCAGAGACCCAGTACTTC. Encoded protein: CATPGGGSETQYF.